The clone carrying this T cell receptor beta chain turned up a few times. RNA was isolated and reverse transcribed to cDNA, the sequencing template. The assay was immunoSEQ multiplex PCR, and TCRdb's table has in-frame clones only and misses some. Of approximately 220,000 clones listed, around two fifths are singletons. The sample comes from a study of CD8+ T cells in alopecia areata. The germline V gene has CDR1 GTSNPN and CDR2 SVGIG (reference sequence). The CDR3 is made up of 14 amino acids. V shed 2 bases and J 6 bases; nucleotides not matched to a gene: 3. The treatment here: oral pan-JAK inhibitor, 5-10 mg twice daily.

This TCR came from a human donor with alopecia areata. Source: CD4+ T cells sorted from blood, taken between weeks 30 and 35, from a patient treated with tofacitinib. The rearrangement joins TRBV30 to TRBJ2-1; TRBD2 matches at 11 bases. The CDR3 sequence: CAWSLAGGGNEQFF. In DNA form, the CDR3 reads TGTGCCTGGAGTCTAGCGGGAGGAGGCAATGAGCAGTTCTTC. Full variable domain (outside the CDR3, taken from reference TRBV30 and TRBJ2-1): SQTIHQWPATLVQPVGSPLSLECTVEGTSNPNLYWYRQAAGRGLQLLFYSVGIGQISSEVPQNLSASRPQDRQFILSSKKLLLSDSGFYLCAWSLAGGGNEQFFGPGTRLTVL.